This T cell receptor (beta chain) was retrieved from a study of shared clonotypes between healthy human individuals. Broader study findings: What rarefaction showed was incomplete sorted-subset sequencing despite large depth. Clonotype sharing among donors likely depends on sequencing depth.

Concerning this clone: What it binds is unknown.

The assay used deep level. The protocol was immunoSEQ multiplex PCR, while the TCRdb copy is restricted to in-frame clones and leaves out a portion. The profile shows some 980,000 clones, about three quarters of them singletons. V was pared by 3 bases and J by 3 bases, with 15 bases between. Germline CDR1 is GTSNPN and CDR2 is SVGIG (reference sequence). The CDR3 runs 16 residues. Sequenced sample: memory CD4+ T cells sorted from blood. The sample's subset: CD45RA-negative fraction. V gene TRBV30 combines with J gene TRBJ2-6, with D perhaps matching TRBD1 (6 bases). The TCR comes from a man in his late teens or twenties in good health. DNA for the CDR3: TGTGCCTGGAGGGACACAGGGTTCGTTGGGGCCAACGTCCTGACTTTC. Its translation: CAWRDTGFVGANVLTF.